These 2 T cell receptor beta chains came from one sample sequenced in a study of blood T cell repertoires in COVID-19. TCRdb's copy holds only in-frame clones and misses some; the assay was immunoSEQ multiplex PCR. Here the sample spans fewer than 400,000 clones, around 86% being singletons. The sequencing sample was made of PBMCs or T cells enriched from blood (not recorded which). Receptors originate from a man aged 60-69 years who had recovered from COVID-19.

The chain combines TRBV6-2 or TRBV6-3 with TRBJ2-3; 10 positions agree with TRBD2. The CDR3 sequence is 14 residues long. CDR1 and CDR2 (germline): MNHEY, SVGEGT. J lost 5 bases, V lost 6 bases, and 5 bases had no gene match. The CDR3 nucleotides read TGTGCCAGCAGCTTCTCTAGCGGGAGAGATACGCAGTATTTT. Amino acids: CASSFSSGRDTQYF.

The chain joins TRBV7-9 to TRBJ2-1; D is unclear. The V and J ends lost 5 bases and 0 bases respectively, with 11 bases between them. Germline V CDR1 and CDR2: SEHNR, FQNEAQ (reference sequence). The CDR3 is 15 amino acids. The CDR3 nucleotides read TGTGCCAGCAGCCCCCTTCGGAGCTCCTACAATGAGCAGTTCTTC. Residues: CASSPLRSSYNEQFF.